The rows below give T cell receptor beta chains drawn from one sample of a study of blood T cell repertoires in COVID-19. The data were produced by immunoSEQ multiplex PCR, yet TCRdb's version contains in-frame clones alone and is incomplete. Here the sample spans approximately 450,000 clones, approximately 92% being singletons. Source material: PBMCs or T cells enriched from blood (not recorded which). All receptors derive from a man aged 30 to 39 who had recovered from COVID-19. Each CDR3 is given with its conserved first and last residue. The order of the fields is CDR3 length, D gene, V gene, J gene, clone size, CDR3 DNA, CDR3 protein. A D gene is named only where the DNA matches it firmly. Not all rows give a size; the values are once, few, many and, for expanded clones, a class.

len: 17
d_gene: -
v_gene: TRBV27
j_gene: TRBJ1-5
abundance: -
CDR3nt: TGTGCCAGCAGTATTGGTACCGAGAACAGGGACCATCAGCCCCAGCATTTT
CDR3aa: CASSIGTENRDHQPQHF

len: 13
d_gene: -
v_gene: TRBV12-3/TRBV12-4
j_gene: TRBJ2-1
abundance: -
CDR3nt: TGTGCCAGCAGTAATGGAGTGAGGGATGAGCAGTTCTTC
CDR3aa: CASSNGVRDEQFF

len: 14
d_gene: -
v_gene: TRBV5-1
j_gene: TRBJ1-3
abundance: once
CDR3nt: TGCGCCAGCAGCGAGACCCTAACTGAGGGCACCATATATTTT
CDR3aa: CASSETLTEGTIYF

len: 15
d_gene: -
v_gene: TRBV11-2
j_gene: TRBJ2-7
abundance: -
CDR3nt: TGTGCCAGCAGCTCACCCCCCCGGTTTACCTACGAGCAGTACTTC
CDR3aa: CASSSPPRFTYEQYF

len: 15
d_gene: TRBD2
v_gene: TRBV27
j_gene: TRBJ2-7
abundance: -
CDR3nt: TGTGCCAGCAGTTTATTCGGGGACTACTCCTACGAGCAGTACTTC
CDR3aa: CASSLFGDYSYEQYF

len: 15
d_gene: TRBD2
v_gene: TRBV28
j_gene: TRBJ2-1
abundance: -
CDR3nt: TGTGCCAGCAGTTTAGGCAGCGGGAGGGACAATGAGCAGTTCTTC
CDR3aa: CASSLGSGRDNEQFF

len: 17
d_gene: TRBD2
v_gene: TRBV3-1/TRBV3-2
j_gene: TRBJ2-2
abundance: -
CDR3nt: TGTGCCAGCAGTAACCGTCGGAGCGGGAGTACTACCGGGGAGCTGTTTTTT
CDR3aa: CASSNRRSGSTTGELFF

len: 14
d_gene: -
v_gene: TRBV2
j_gene: TRBJ1-1
abundance: few
CDR3nt: TGTGCCAGCAAATCAAGGGGCGCAAGGACTGAAGCTTTCTTT
CDR3aa: CASKSRGARTEAFF

len: 17
d_gene: TRBD2
v_gene: TRBV7-9
j_gene: TRBJ2-1
abundance: -
CDR3nt: TGTGCCAGCAGCTTACTGGGACTAGCGGGAGGGTACAATGAGCAGTTCTTC
CDR3aa: CASSLLGLAGGYNEQFF

len: 16
d_gene: -
v_gene: TRBV11-2
j_gene: TRBJ1-1
abundance: -
CDR3nt: TGTGCCAGCAGCTTAGGTATAGTAGTCGCGGACACTGAAGCTTTCTTT
CDR3aa: CASSLGIVVADTEAFF